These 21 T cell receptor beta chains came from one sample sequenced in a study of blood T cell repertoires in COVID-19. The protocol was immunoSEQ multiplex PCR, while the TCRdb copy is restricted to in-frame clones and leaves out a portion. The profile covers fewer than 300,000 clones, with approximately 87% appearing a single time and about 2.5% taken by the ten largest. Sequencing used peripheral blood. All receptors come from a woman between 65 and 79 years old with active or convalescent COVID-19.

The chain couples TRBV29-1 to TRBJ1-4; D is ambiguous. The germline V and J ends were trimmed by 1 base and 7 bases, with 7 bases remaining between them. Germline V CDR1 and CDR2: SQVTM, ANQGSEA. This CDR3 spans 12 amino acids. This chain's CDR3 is CSVEGRGEKLFF. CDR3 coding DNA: TGCAGCGTTGAAGGGAGAGGTGAAAAACTGTTTTTT. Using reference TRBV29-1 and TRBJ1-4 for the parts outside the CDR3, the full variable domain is SAVISQKPSRDICQRGTSLTIQCQVDSQVTMMFWYRQQPGQSLTLIATANQGSEATYESGFVIDKFPISRPNLTFSTLTVSNMSPEDSSIYLCSVEGRGEKLFFGSGTQLSVL.

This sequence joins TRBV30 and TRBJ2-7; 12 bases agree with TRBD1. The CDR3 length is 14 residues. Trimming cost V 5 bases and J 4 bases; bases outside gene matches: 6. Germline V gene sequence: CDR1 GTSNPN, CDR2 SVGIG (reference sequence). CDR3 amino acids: CAWSRDRGLYEQYF. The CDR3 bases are TGTGCCTGGTCCCGGGACAGGGGGCTGTACGAGCAGTACTTC. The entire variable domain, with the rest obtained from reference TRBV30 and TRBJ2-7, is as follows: SQTIHQWPATLVQPVGSPLSLECTVEGTSNPNLYWYRQAAGRGLQLLFYSVGIGQISSEVPQNLSASRPQDRQFILSSKKLLLSDSGFYLCAWSRDRGLYEQYFGPGTRLTVT.

Written as DNA, the CDR3 is TGTGCCAGCTCCCGGGGGTTAACTAATGAAAAACTGTTTTTT. Translating it yields CASSRGLTNEKLFF. V gene TRBV18 combines with J gene TRBJ1-4, with a weak D call TRBD1 (5 bases). This CDR3 has 14 residues. In germline, CDR1 is KGHSH, CDR2 LQKENI. Trimming shortened V by 6 bases and J by 1 base, and 9 bases separated the two germline ends.

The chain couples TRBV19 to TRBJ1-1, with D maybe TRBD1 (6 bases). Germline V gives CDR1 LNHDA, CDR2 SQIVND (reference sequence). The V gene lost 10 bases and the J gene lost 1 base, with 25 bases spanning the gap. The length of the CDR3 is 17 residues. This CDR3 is CATKGWTDISPNTEAFF. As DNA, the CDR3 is TGTGCCACCAAAGGTTGGACAGATATTTCCCCGAACACTGAAGCTTTCTTT.

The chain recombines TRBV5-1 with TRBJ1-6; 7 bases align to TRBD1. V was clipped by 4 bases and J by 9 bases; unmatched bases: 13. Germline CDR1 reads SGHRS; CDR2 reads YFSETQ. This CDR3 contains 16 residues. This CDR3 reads CASSPLGQGEGSPLHF. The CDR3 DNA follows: TGCGCCAGCAGCCCGCTTGGGCAGGGGGAAGGTTCACCCCTCCACTTT.

The CDR3 region has the DNA TGTGCCAGCAGCCGAGGCGGACTAGCGAGCACAGATACGCAGTATTTT. Its translation is CASSRGGLASTDTQYF. This chain links TRBV7-8 with TRBJ2-3; 9 nucleotides agree with TRBD2. Trimming took 5 bases from V and 0 from J; bases not matched to a gene: 6. The CDR3 is 16 amino acids. Germline CDR1 and CDR2: SGHVS and FQNEAQ.

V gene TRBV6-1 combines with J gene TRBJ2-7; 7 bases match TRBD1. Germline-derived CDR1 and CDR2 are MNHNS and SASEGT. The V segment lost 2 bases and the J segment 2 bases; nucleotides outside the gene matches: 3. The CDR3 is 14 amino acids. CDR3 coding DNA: TGTGCCAGCAGTGAACTGACAGGGCCCTACGAGCAGTACTTC. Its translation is CASSELTGPYEQYF.

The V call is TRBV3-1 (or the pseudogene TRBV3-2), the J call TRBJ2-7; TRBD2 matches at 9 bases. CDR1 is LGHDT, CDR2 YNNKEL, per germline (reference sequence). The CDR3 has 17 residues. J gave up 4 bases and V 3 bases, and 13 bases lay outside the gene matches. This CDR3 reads CASSHSGGLAGPYEQYF. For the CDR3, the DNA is TGTGCCAGCAGCCATTCAGGGGGGCTAGCGGGACCATACGAGCAGTACTTC.

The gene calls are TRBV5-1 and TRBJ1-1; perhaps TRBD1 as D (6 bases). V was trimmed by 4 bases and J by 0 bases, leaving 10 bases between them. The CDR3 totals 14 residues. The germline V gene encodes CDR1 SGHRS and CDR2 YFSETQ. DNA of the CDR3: TGCGCCAGCAGCACCGGGACACTGAACACTGAAGCTTTCTTT. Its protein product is CASSTGTLNTEAFF.

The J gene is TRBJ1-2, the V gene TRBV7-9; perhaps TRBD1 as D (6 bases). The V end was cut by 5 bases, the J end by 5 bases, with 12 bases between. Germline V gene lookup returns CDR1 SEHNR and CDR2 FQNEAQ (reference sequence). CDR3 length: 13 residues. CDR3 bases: TGTGCCAGCAGCGCCGGACAGACTTATGGCTACACCTTC. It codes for CASSAGQTYGYTF.

This CDR3 is CASSLGGLAGEGEQFF. In nucleotides, the CDR3 is TGTGCCAGCAGTTTGGGGGGGCTAGCGGGAGAGGGTGAGCAGTTCTTC. This chain links TRBV28 with TRBJ2-1; 10 bases agree with TRBD2. The CDR3 runs 16 residues. V lost 3 bases, J lost 9 bases, and 11 bases stayed unmatched. Germline values: CDR1 MDHEN, CDR2 SYDVKM. Filled out from reference TRBV28 and TRBJ2-1, the complete variable domain reads DVKVTQSSRYLVKRTGEKVFLECVQDMDHENMFWYRQDPGLGLRLIYFSYDVKMKEKGDIPEGYSVSREKKERFSLILESASTNQTSMYLCASSLGGLAGEGEQFFGPGTRLTVL.

The CDR3 spells CASRRGLGGYTF. The CDR3 DNA sequence: TGTGCCAGCCGCAGGGGTCTGGGCGGCTACACCTTC. This chain uses TRBV7-6 with TRBJ1-2; the D gene is possibly TRBD1 (6 bases). CDR3 length equals 12 residues. Trimming pared 8 bases from V and 8 bases from J, leaving 15 bases between. Looked up from germline, CDR1 is SGHVS and CDR2 is FNYEAQ.

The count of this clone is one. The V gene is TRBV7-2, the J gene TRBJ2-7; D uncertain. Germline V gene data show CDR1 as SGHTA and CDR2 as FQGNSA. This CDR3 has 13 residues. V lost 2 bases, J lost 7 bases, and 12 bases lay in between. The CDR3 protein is CASSLMSEQEQYF. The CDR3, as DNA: TGTGCCAGCAGCTTAATGTCGGAGCAGGAGCAGTACTTC.

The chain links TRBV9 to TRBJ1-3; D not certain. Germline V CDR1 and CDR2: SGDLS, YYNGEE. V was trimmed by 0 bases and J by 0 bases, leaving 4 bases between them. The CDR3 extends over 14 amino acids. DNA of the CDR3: TGTGCCAGCAGCGTAGACAGCTCTGGAAACACCATATATTTT. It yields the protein CASSVDSSGNTIYF.

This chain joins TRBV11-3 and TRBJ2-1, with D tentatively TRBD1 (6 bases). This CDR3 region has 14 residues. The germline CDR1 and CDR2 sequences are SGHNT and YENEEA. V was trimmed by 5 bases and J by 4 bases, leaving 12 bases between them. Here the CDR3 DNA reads TGTGCCAGCAGCAAAGGACAGATTTACAATGAGCAGTTCTTC. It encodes CASSKGQIYNEQFF.

The CDR3 DNA reads as TGCGCCAGCAGCTTGGTCCCTGGGGACACCCAGCATTTT. Residues: CASSLVPGDTQHF. This chain links TRBV5-1 with TRBJ1-5, with D possibly matching TRBD1 (6 bases). Germline V gene lookup returns CDR1 SGHRS and CDR2 YFSETQ. The CDR3 has 13 residues. The ends were cut back, 0 bases at V and 11 bases at J, with 12 bases in the middle.

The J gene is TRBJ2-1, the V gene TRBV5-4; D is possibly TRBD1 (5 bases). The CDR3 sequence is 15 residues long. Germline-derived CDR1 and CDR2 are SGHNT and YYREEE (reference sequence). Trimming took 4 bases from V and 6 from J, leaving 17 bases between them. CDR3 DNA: TGTGCCAGCAGCCAAGACCGGTTTAGGGGCAATGAGCAGTTCTTC. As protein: CASSQDRFRGNEQFF.

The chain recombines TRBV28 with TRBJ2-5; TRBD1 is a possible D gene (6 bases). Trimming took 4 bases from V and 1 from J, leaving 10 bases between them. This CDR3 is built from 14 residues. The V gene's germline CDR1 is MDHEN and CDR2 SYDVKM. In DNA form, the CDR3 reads TGTGCCAGCAGTTCCGGGACACTCCAAGAGACCCAGTACTTC. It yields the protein CASSSGTLQETQYF.

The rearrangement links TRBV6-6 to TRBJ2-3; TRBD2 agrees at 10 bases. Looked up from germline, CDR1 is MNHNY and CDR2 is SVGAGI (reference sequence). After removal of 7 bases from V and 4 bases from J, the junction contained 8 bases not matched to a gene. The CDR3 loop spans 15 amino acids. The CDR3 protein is CASIGTSGASDTQYF. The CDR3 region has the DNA TGTGCCAGCATAGGCACTAGCGGGGCTTCAGATACGCAGTATTTT.

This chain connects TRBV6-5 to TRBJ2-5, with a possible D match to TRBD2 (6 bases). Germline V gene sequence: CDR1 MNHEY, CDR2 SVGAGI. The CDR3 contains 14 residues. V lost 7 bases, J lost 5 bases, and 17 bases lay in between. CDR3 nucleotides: TGTGCCAGCAAGGGAGGCTGGGGGGTTGAGACCCAGTACTTC. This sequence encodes CASKGGWGVETQYF.

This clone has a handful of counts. The CDR3 region is CASSTRDRTEAFF. The CDR3 DNA reads TGTGCCAGTAGTACTCGGGACAGGACTGAAGCTTTCTTT. The chain carries TRBV19 and TRBJ1-1, with 8 bases fitting TRBD1. V shed 4 bases and J 5 bases; nucleotides not matched to a gene: 3. The CDR3 runs 13 residues. Germline V lookup: CDR1 LNHDA, CDR2 SQIVND (reference sequence).